Included here is one T cell receptor beta chain sequence, with context. The antigen remains undetermined. The PCR made use of 60 Vbeta and 13 Jbeta primers. Sequencing was performed with immunoSEQ multiplex PCR; in TCRdb, only in-frame clones are kept and a portion is missing. The top ten hold 1.5% to 1.7% of the sample, which has 95,000 to 150,000 clones, around 65% seen once. The sample is drawn from a study of cytomegalovirus exposure and HLA in healthy donors. These donors, healthy bone marrow donors, were studied. Whole-study findings and limits: One variant, a missense change in DCLRE1C, was linked in a later analysis to TCR beta V- and J-gene trimming. Among TCR beta chains, those listed as cytomegalovirus-associated numbered about 150. Later analysis suggested most CMV-associated TCR beta chains were HLA-restricted.

The CDR3 spans 15 residues. Germline CDR1 reads MRHNA; CDR2 reads SNTAGT. The V and J ends lost 0 bases and 9 bases respectively, with 15 bases between them. The V gene is TRBV6-4, the J gene TRBJ2-1; possibly TRBD1 for D (5 bases). The sequence was obtained from a man aged 18 to 35 in good health and CMV-seronegative. The material sequenced was PBMCs. For the CDR3, the DNA is TGTGCCAGCAGTGACTCGGGGCACGGAATAGGTGAGCAGTTCTTC. Amino acid sequence: CASSDSGHGIGEQFF.